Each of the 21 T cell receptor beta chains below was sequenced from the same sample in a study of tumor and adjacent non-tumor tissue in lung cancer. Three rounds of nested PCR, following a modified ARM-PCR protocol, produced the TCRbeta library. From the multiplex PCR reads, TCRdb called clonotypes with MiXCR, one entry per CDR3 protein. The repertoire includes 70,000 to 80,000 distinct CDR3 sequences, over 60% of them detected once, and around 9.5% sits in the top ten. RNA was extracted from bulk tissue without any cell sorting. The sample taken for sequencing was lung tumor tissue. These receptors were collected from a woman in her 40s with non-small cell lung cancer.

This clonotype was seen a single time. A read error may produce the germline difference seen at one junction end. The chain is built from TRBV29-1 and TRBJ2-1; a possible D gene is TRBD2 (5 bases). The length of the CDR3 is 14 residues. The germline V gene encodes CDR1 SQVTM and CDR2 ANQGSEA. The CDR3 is CNVTSGFSYNEEFF. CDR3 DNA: TGCAACGTGACCAGCGGTTTTTCTTACAATGAGGAGTTCTTC.

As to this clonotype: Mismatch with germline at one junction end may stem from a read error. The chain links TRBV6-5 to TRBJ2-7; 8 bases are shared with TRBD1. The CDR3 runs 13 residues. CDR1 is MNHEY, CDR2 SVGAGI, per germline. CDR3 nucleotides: TGTGTCAGCAGGGGACAGGCTTGGGACAAGCAGTATTTC. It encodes CVSRGQAWDKQYF.

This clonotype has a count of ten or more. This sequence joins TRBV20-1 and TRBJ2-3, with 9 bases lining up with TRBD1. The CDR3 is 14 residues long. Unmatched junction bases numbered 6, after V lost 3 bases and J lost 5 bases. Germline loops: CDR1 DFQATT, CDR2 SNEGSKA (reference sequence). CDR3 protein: CSARAGQGRDTQYF. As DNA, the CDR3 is TGCAGTGCTAGGGCGGGACAGGGAAGAGATACGCAGTATTTT.

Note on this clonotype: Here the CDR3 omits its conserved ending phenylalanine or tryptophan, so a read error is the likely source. CDR3 DNA sequence: TGTGTCTGGAGTGCCCGACAGACAGGGGTGATGGGCTACACCTTG. Translation gives CVWSARQTGVMGYTL. This chain joins TRBV30 and TRBJ1-2; 8 bases are shared with TRBD1. CDR3 length: 15 amino acids. Per the germline V gene, CDR1 is GTSNPN and CDR2 is SVGIG (reference sequence).

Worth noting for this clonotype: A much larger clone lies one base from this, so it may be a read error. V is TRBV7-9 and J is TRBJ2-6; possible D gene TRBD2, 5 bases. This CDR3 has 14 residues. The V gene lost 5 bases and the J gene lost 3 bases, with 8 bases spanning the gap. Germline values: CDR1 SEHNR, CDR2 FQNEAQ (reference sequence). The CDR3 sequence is CASSDGDGANVLTF. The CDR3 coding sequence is TGTGCCAGCAGCGACGGGGATGGGGCCAACGTCCTGACTTTC. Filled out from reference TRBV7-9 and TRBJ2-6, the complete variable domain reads DTGVSQNPRHKITKRGQNVTFRCDPISEHNRLYWYRQTLGQGPEFLTYFQNEAQLEKSRLLSDRFSAERPKGSFSTLEIQRTEQGDSAMYLCASSDGDGANVLTFGAGSRLTVL.

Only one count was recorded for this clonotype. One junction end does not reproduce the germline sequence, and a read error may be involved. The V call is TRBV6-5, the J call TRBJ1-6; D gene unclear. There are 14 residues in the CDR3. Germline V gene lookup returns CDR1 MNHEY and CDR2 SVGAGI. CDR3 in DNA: TGTGCCAGCAGTTACTCAGTGTATAATTCACCCCTTTACTTT. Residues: CASSYSVYNSPLYF.

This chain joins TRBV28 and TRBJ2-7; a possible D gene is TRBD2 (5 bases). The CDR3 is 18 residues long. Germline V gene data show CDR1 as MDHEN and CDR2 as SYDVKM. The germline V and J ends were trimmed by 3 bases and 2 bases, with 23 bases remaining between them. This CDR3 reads CASSFIDRTARKTYEQYF. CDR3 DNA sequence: TGTGCCAGCAGTTTCATCGATCGGACTGCCCGAAAAACCTACGAGCAGTACTTC.

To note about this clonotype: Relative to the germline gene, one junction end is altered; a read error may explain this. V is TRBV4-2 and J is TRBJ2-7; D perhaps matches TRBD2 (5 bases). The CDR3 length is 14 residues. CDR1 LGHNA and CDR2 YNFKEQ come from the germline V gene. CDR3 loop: CASSQGVGVGEHYF. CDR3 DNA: TGTGCCAGCAGCCAAGGTGTGGGAGTGGGAGAGCATTACTTC.

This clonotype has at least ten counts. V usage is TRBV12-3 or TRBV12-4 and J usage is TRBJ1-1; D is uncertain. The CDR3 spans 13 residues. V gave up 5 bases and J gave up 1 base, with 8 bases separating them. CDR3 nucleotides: TGTGCCAGCAGTAAGAGATGGAACACTGAAGCTTTCTTT. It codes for CASSKRWNTEAFF.

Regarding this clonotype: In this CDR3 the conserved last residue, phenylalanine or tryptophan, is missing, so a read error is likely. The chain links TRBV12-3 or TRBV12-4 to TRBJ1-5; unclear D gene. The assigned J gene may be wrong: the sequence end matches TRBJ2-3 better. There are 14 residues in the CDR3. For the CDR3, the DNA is TGTGCCAGCAGTTTCCTAGGCCTCAATCACCCCCAGTATCTT. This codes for CASSFLGLNHPQYL.

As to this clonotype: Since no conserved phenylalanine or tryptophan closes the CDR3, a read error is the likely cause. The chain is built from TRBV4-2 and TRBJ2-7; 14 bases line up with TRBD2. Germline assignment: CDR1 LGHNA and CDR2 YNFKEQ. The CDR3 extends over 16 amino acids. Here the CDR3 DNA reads TGTGCCAACAGCCAGACGACTAGCGGGAGGGCCTACGAGCAGTACTCC. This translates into CANSQTTSGRAYEQYS.

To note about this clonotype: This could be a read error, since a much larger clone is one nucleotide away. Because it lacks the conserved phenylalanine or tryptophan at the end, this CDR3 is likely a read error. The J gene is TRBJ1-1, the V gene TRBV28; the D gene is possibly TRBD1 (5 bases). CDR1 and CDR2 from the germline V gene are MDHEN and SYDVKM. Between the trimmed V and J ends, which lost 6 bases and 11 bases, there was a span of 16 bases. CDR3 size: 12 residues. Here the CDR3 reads CASSRDRGRAFL. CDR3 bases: TGTGCCAGCAGCAGGGACCGGGGGAGGGCTTTCTTA.

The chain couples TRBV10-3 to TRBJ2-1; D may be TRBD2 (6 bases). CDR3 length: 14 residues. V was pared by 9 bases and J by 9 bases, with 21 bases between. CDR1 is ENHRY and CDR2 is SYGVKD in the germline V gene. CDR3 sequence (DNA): TGTGCCATTAAAGGGGCTAGCGCGACCGGTGAGCAGTTCTTC. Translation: CAIKGASATGEQFF.

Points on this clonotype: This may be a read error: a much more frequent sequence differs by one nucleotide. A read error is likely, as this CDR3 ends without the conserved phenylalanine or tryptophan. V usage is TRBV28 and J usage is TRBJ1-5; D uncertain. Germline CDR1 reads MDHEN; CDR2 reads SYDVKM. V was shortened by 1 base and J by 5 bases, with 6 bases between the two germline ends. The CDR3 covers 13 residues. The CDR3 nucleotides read TGTGCCAGCAGTTTATACGGGGATCAGCCCCAGCATCTT. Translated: CASSLYGDQPQHL.

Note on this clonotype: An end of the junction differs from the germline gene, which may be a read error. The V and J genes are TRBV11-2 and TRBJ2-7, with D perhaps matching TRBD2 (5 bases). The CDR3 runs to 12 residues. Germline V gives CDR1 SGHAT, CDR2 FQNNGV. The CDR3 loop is CASGLSQDEQYF. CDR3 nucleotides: TGCGCCAGCGGCTTATCCCAGGACGAGCAGTACTTC.

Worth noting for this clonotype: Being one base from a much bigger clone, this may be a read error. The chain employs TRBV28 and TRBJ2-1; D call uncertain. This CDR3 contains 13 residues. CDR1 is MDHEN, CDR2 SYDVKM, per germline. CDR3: CASAWYSFNEQFF. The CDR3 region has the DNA TGTGCCAGTGCGTGGTACTCCTTCAATGAGCAGTTCTTC.

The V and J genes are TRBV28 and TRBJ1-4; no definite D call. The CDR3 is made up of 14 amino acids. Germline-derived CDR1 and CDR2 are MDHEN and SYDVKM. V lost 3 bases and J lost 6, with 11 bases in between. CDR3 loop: CASSFAVQYEKLFF. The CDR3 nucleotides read TGTGCCAGCAGTTTTGCTGTACAGTATGAAAAACTGTTTTTT. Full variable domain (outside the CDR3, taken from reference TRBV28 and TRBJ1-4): DVKVTQSSRYLVKRTGEKVFLECVQDMDHENMFWYRQDPGLGLRLIYFSYDVKMKEKGDIPEGYSVSREKKERFSLILESASTNQTSMYLCASSFAVQYEKLFFGSGTQLSVL.

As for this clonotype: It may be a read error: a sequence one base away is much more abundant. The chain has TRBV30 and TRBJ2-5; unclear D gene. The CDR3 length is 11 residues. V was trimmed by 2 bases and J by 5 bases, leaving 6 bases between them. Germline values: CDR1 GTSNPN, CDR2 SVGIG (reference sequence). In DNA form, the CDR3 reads TGTGCCTGGAGTTTAGAGGAGACCCAGTACTTC. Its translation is CAWSLEETQYF.

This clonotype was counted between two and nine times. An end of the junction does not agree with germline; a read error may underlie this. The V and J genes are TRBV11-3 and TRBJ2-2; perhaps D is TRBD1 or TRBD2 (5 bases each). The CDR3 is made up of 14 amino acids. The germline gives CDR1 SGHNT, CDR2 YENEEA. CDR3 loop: CASSFRQRTRELFF. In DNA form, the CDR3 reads TGTGCCAGCAGCTTCCGACAAAGAACCAGGGAGCTGTTTTTC.

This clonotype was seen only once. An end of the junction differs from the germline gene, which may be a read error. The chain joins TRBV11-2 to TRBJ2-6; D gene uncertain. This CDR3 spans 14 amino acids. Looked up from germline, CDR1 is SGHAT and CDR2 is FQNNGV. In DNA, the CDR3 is TGTGTCAGCAGCCCCGCTGCTGGGGTCAACGTCCTGACTTTT. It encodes CVSSPAAGVNVLTF.

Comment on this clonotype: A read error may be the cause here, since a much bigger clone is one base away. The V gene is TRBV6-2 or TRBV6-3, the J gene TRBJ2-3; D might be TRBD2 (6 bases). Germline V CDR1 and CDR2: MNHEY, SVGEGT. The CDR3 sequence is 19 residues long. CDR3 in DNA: TGTGCCAGCGGTTACTCGGTATCGCAGCGGGTCTACTCCACAGATACGCAGTATTTT. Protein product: CASGYSVSQRVYSTDTQYF.